This TCR beta chain was recovered during a study of cytomegalovirus exposure and HLA in healthy donors. Notes on the study in general: Researchers left out some V segments, among them TRBV6-2 and TRBV6-3, as indistinguishable. Later on, analysis showed that most CMV-associated TCR beta chains appeared to be HLA-restricted. Most TCR sequences were uncommon, yet certain public TCRs appeared in many donors.

Turning to this clone: Antigen unknown.

Germline values: CDR1 SGHDT, CDR2 YYEEEE. V was clipped by 6 bases and J by 0 bases; unmatched bases: 2. CDR3 length equals 13 residues. The PCR was carried out with 60 Vbeta primers and 13 Jbeta primers. TCRdb keeps only in-frame clones here, not all; method: immunoSEQ multiplex PCR. The sample has some 96,000 clones; the top ten hold 3% to 4%. This sequence joins TRBV5-6 and TRBJ2-7; 8 nucleotides match TRBD1. The receptor's source is a woman in her 30s in good health and CMV-seronegative. Sample: PBMCs. CDR3: CASNGQGSYEQYF. DNA for the CDR3: TGTGCCAGCAATGGACAGGGCTCCTACGAGCAGTACTTC.